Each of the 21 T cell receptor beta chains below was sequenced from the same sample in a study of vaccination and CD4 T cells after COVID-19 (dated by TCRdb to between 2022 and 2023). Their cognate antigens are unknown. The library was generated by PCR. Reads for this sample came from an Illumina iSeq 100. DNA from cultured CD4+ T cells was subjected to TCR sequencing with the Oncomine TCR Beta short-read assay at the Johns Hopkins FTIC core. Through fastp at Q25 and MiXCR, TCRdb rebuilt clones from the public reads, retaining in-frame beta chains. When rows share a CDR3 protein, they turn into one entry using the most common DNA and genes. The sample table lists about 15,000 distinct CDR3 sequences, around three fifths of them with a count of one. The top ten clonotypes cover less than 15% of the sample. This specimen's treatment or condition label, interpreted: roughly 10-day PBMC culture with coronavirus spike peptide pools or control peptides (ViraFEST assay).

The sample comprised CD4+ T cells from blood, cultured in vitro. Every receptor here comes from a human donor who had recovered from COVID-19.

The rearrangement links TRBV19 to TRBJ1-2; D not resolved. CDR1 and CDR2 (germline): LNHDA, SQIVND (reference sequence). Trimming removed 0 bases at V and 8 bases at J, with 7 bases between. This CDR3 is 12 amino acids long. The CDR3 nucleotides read TGTGCCAGTAGTATAGAAGCGAGGGGCTACACCTTC. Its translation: CASSIEARGYTF.

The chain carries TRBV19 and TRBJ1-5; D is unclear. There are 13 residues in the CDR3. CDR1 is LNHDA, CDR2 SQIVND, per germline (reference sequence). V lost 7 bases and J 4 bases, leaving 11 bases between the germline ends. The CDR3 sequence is CASTQAGNQPQHF. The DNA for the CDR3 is TGTGCCAGTACCCAAGCGGGTAATCAGCCCCAGCATTTT.

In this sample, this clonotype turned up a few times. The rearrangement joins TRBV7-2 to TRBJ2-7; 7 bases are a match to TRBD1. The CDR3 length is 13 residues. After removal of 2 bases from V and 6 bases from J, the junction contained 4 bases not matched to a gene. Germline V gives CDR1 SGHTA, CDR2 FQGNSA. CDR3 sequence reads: CASSLLRGREQYF. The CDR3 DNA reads TGTGCCAGCAGCTTATTGAGGGGGCGCGAGCAGTACTTC.

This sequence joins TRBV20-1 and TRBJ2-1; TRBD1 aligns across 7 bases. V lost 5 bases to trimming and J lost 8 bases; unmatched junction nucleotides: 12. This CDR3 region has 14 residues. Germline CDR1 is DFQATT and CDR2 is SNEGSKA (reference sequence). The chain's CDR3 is CSAGRPTGLDEQFF. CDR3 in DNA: TGCAGTGCTGGCCGTCCGACAGGGTTGGATGAGCAGTTCTTC.

For the CDR3, the DNA is TGTGCCTGGACCCTAGGGGCCTACGAGCAGTACTTC. This translates into CAWTLGAYEQYF. This sequence joins TRBV30 and TRBJ2-7, with D possibly TRBD1 on 5 matching bases. The ends were cut back, 4 bases at V and 2 bases at J, with 9 bases in the middle. Germline loops: CDR1 GTSNPN, CDR2 SVGIG (reference sequence). The CDR3 totals 12 residues.

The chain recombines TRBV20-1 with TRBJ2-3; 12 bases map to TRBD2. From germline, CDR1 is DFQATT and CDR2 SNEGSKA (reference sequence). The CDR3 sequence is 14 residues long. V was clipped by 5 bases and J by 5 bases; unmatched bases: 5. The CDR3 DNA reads TGCAGTGCTCCGACTAGCGGGAGTAAAGATACGCAGTATTTT. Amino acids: CSAPTSGSKDTQYF.

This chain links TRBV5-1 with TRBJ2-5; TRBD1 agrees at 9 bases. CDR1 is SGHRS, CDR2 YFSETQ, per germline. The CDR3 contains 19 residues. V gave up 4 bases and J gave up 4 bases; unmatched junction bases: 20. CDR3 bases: TGCGCCAGCAGCCCCCGGGACAGGGCATCCTTCGGAAATAGAGAGACCCAGTACTTC. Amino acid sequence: CASSPRDRASFGNRETQYF.

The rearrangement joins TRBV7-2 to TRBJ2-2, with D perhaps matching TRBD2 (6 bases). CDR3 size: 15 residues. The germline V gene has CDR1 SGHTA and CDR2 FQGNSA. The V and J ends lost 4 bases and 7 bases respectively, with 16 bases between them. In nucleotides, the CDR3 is TGTGCCAGCAGCTGGGAGGTCCTACCCGGCGGGGAGCTGTTTTTT. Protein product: CASSWEVLPGGELFF.

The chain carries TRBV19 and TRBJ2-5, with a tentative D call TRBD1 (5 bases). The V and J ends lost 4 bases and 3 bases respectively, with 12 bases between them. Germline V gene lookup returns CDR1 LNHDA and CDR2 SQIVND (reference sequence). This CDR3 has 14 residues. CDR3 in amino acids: CASSSTDRKETQYF. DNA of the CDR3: TGTGCCAGTAGTAGCACAGACAGAAAAGAGACCCAGTACTTC.

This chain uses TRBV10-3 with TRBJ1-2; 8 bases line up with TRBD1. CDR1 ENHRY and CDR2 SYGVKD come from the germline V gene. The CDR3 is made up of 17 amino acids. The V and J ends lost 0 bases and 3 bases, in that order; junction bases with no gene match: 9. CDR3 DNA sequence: TGTGCCATCAGTGAGTCGCCGACAGGGGTGTTTGACTATGGCTACACCTTC. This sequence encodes CAISESPTGVFDYGYTF.

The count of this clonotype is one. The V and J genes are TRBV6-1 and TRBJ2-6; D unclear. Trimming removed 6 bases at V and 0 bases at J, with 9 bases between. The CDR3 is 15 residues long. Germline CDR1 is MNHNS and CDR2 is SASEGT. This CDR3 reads CASSPIDSGANVLTF. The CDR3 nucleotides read TGTGCCAGCAGCCCTATCGACTCTGGGGCCAACGTCCTGACTTTC.

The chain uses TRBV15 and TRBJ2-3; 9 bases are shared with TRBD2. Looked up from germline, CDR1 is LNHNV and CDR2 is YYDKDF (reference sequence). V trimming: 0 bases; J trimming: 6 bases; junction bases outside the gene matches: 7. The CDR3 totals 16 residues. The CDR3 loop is CATSRDSGGALDTQYF. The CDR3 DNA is TGTGCCACCAGCAGAGATAGCGGGGGCGCATTGGATACGCAGTATTTT.

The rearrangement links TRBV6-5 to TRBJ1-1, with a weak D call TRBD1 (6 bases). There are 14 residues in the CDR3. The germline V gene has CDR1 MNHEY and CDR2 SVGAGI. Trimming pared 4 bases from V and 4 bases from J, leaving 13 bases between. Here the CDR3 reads CASSLGEGGTEAFF. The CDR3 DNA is TGTGCCAGCAGTTTAGGGGAGGGGGGCACTGAAGCTTTCTTT.

For the CDR3, the DNA is TGTGCCAGCGGGATTAGGCGGGATGAAAAACTGTTTTTT. Translation gives CASGIRRDEKLFF. The chain recombines TRBV6-1 with TRBJ1-4; D call uncertain. V lost 8 bases, J lost 6 bases, and 13 bases lay in between. The germline V gene has CDR1 MNHNS and CDR2 SASEGT. The CDR3 is 13 residues long.

This CDR3 reads CASRRGLTEAFF. The DNA of the CDR3 is TGTGCCAGCAGGAGGGGGTTAACTGAAGCTTTCTTT. V and J are TRBV6-1 and TRBJ1-1, with D tentatively TRBD1 (6 bases). CDR3 length: 12 amino acids. Trimming removed 6 bases at V and 5 bases at J, with 10 bases between. Germline V gene sequence: CDR1 MNHNS, CDR2 SASEGT.

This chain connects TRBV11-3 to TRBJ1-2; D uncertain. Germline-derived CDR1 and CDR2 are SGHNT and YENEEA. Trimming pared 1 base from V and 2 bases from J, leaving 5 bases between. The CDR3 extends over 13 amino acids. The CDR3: CASSLGGNYGYTF. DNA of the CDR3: TGTGCCAGCAGCTTAGGAGGGAACTATGGCTACACCTTC. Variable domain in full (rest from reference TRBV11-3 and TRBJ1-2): EAGVVQSPRYKIIEKKQPVAFWCNPISGHNTLYWYLQNLGQGPELLIRYENEEAVDDSQLPKDRFSAERLKGVDSTLKIQPAELGDSAVYLCASSLGGNYGYTFGSGTRLTVV.

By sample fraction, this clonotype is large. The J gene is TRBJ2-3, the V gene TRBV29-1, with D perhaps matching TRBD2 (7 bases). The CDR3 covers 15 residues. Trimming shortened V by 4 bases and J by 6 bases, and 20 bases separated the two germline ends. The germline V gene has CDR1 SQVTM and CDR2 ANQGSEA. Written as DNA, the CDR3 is TGCAGCGTTGCCGGGGGAGGGGGGATTTCGGATACGCAGTATTTT. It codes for CSVAGGGGISDTQYF.

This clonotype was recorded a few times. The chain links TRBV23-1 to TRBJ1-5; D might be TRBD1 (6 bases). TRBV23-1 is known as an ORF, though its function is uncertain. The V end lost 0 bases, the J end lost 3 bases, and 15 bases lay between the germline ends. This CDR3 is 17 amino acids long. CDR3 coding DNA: TGCGCCAGCAGTCAATCTTATAGGGGGAGCTCCAATCAGCCCCAGCATTTT. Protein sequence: CASSQSYRGSSNQPQHF.

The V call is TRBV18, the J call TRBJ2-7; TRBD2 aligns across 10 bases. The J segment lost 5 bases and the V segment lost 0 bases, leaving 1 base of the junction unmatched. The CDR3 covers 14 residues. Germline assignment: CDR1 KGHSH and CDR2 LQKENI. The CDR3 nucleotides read TGTGCCAGCTCACCACCTAGCGGGAGGAACGAGCAGTACTTC. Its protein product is CASSPPSGRNEQYF.

The CDR3 region is CASSLRTATSTDTQYF. CDR3 coding DNA: TGTGCCAGCAGCTTAAGGACAGCAACTAGCACAGATACGCAGTATTTT. The gene calls are TRBV7-2 and TRBJ2-3; a possible D gene is TRBD1 (6 bases). The V and J ends lost 2 bases and 0 bases respectively, with 12 bases between them. This CDR3 contains 16 residues. CDR1 is SGHTA and CDR2 is FQGNSA in the germline V gene.

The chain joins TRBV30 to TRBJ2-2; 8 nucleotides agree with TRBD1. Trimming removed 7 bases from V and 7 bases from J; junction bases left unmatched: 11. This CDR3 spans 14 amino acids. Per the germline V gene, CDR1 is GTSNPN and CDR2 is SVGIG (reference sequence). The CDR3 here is CAYRAGTGVGELFF. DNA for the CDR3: TGTGCCTATCGTGCCGGGACAGGAGTCGGGGAGCTGTTTTTT.